The sequence of this T cell receptor beta chain was determined in a study of cytomegalovirus exposure and HLA in healthy donors. In its sample, this clone was seen a few times. Its antigen is undetermined. Trimming removed 0 bases from V and 7 bases from J; junction bases left unmatched: 10. Germline lookup yields CDR1 GTSNPN and CDR2 SVGIG (reference sequence). The CDR3 covers 15 residues. It was the 120-subject validation cohort, separate from the approximately 700-subject first cohort, to which the donors belonged. Whole-study findings and limits: It was reportedly the case that the classifier diagnosed cytomegalovirus status with high specificity and sensitivity.

The protocol was immunoSEQ multiplex PCR, while the TCRdb copy is restricted to in-frame clones and leaves out a portion. The sample carries tens of thousands of clones, 94% recorded once. The chain combines TRBV30 with TRBJ2-7, with TRBD1 matching 9 bases. The material sequenced was PBMCs. This sequence originates from a woman younger than 30 in good health and CMV-seronegative. The CDR3 DNA follows: TGTGCCTGGAGTGTACCTGGGACAGGGAGGAGGGAGCAGTACTTC. Protein product: CAWSVPGTGRREQYF.